These 8 T cell receptor beta chains were sequenced from one sample in a study of molecular identifiers for immune sequencing clone quantification. TCRdb re-derived calls from the PCR reads in MiXCR, one entry per CDR3 protein. The table lists approximately 9,400 distinct CDR3 sequences, 20% to 25% of them singletons. The sequenced sample consisted of naive CD8+ T cells from blood, with Jurkat cell RNA spiked in. Subset specified: FACS-sorted CD8+CD4-CCR7+CD45RA+ naive T cells. These receptors were obtained from a human donor in good health. Some libraries in this study had Jurkat cell RNA spiked in.

This clonotype counts as medium-sized (0.01 to 0.1%). V and J are TRBV24-1 and TRBJ2-3; 10 bases line up with TRBD1. This CDR3 has 15 amino acids. Germline V lookup: CDR1 KGHDR, CDR2 SFDVKD. Unmatched junction bases numbered 4, after V lost 4 bases and J lost 4 bases. The CDR3 DNA reads TGTGCCACCAGTGAACCGGGACAGGGGTCAGATACGCAGTATTTT. Translating gives CATSEPGQGSDTQYF.

With regard to this clonotype: The junction departs from germline at one end; a sequencing error may be responsible. This chain uses TRBV7-8 with TRBJ2-3, with 11 bases fitting TRBD2. The CDR3 totals 21 residues. Germline CDR1 reads SGHVS; CDR2 reads FQNEAQ. CDR3 nucleotide sequence: TGTGCCAGCAGCTTAGATGCCCAGCTTGATCCACTAGCGGGGGAAACAGGTACGCAGTATTTT. Protein sequence: CASSLDAQLDPLAGETGTQYF.

For this clonotype: No conserved phenylalanine or tryptophan ends this CDR3, so it is likely a read error. V is TRBV4-3 and J is TRBJ1-1; D ambiguous. The CDR3 loop spans 12 amino acids. V shed 7 bases and J shed 8 bases, with 14 bases lying between them. Germline lookup yields CDR1 LGHNA and CDR2 YSLEER. CDR3 nucleotides: TGCGCCAGCAAGCAGTTGGGCGGCGAAGCTTTCCTT. Translation: CASKQLGGEAFL.

This clonotype has only a few counts. A read error is possible here, since a much larger clone lies one base away. The chain employs TRBV4-3 and TRBJ2-3; D not resolved. The CDR3 has 15 residues. In germline, CDR1 is LGHNA, CDR2 YSLEER. As DNA, the CDR3 is TGCGCCAGCAACCAAGATCCTGACGGCACAGATACGCAGTATTTT. Protein sequence: CASNQDPDGTDTQYF.

Points on this clonotype: It may be a read error: a sequence one base away is much more abundant. The V and J genes are TRBV9 and TRBJ2-3, with no clear D. Germline V gives CDR1 SGDLS, CDR2 YYNGEE. There are 16 residues in the CDR3. CDR3 sequence reads: CASSVASASFADTRYF. The DNA of the CDR3 is TGTGCCAGCAGCGTAGCCAGTGCTTCGTTCGCAGATACGCGGTATTTT.

This clonotype was observed a handful of times. A single base separates this from a much larger clone, so it may be a read error. This chain joins TRBV6-5 and TRBJ1-1, with D possibly being TRBD1 (6 bases). The V end lost 0 bases, the J end lost 6 bases, and 11 bases lay between the germline ends. CDR1 MNHEY and CDR2 SVGAGI come from the germline V gene. This CDR3 contains 14 residues. Here the CDR3 reads CASSYSCGGPEAFF. The CDR3 region has the DNA TGTGCCAGCAGTTACTCGTGCGGGGGCCCTGAAGCTTTCTTT.

Concerning this clonotype: One end of the junction varies from germline; a read error may be responsible. The chain carries TRBV7-9 and TRBJ2-1; D might be TRBD1 (6 bases). Germline CDR1 is SEHNR and CDR2 is FQNEAQ (reference sequence). This CDR3 region has 15 residues. The CDR3, as DNA: TGTGCCGGCAGTAACAGGGAAGTTGGAATCAATGAGCAGTTCTTC. As protein: CAGSNREVGINEQFF. The whole variable domain, remainder taken from reference TRBV7-9 and TRBJ2-1, is DTGVSQNPRHKITKRGQNVTFRCDPISEHNRLYWYRQTLGQGPEFLTYFQNEAQLEKSRLLSDRFSAERPKGSFSTLEIQRTEQGDSAMYLCAGSNREVGINEQFFGPGTRLTVL.

By proportion, this clonotype is medium-sized. This chain uses TRBV30 with TRBJ2-1; weak D call: TRBD1 (6 bases). CDR3 length: 12 residues. The V end lost 1 base, the J end lost 6 bases, and 7 bases lay between the germline ends. CDR1 and CDR2 from the germline V gene are GTSNPN and SVGIG (reference sequence). In nucleotides, the CDR3 is TGTGCCTGGAGTGAACAGGGCAATGAGCAGTTCTTC. Residues: CAWSEQGNEQFF.